The clone carrying this T cell receptor (beta chain) appeared once. What it recognizes is unknown. This specimen belongs to a study of T cell responses to AZD1222 COVID-19 vaccine. TCRdb's table, derived via immunoSEQ multiplex PCR, lists solely in-frame clones and lacks some. The sample carries about 75,000 clones, 88% recorded once. The CDR3 is 15 residues long. Trimming at V came to 1 base and at J to 3 bases, leaving 4 bases not matched to a gene. Germline lookup yields CDR1 SGDLS and CDR2 YYNGEE. Study-level results: Unmutated variant regions reportedly attract nearly half of all spike-specific TCRs.

This TCR was sampled from an adult who received the MenACWY meningococcal vaccine as a control. The material sequenced was peripheral blood, taken 28 days after the second dose of the MenACWY control vaccine. This chain uses TRBV9 with TRBJ2-1; 7 nucleotides agree with TRBD1. The CDR3 protein is CASSVRGGRYNEQFF. The CDR3 DNA sequence: TGTGCCAGCAGCGTACGAGGGGGCCGCTACAATGAGCAGTTCTTC. Full variable domain (remainder filled in from reference TRBV9 and TRBJ2-1): DSGVTQTPKHLITATGQRVTLRCSPRSGDLSVYWYQQSLDQGLQFLIQYYNGEERAKGNILERFSAQQFPDLHSELNLSSLELGDSALYFCASSVRGGRYNEQFFGPGTRLTVL.